This T cell receptor beta chain was retrieved from a study of cytomegalovirus exposure and HLA in healthy donors (dated by TCRdb to 2017 to 2019). About the study as a whole: An earlier analysis of several hundred of the donors reported more than 250 Gb of sequence data and some 100 million unique TCR beta sequences from 150 million to 200 million T cells. Approximately 310 gigabases of sequencing data and 70 million to 100 million unique TCR sequences were included in an early release covering 550 to 800 HLA-typed donors. The genetic ancestry cluster associated with self-reported Caucasian donors included over 80% of the 300 to 400 genotyped donors. The aim of the study was to test whether cataloging public T cell receptors could identify signatures of past pathogen exposure. The study profiled the T cell repertoires of under 700 subjects by immunosequencing and related them to cytomegalovirus serostatus. In addition to the first cohort of approximately 650 subjects, a separate validation cohort of 120 different subjects was used. To predict cytomegalovirus infection status, the study combined high-throughput TCR immunosequencing, statistical association of individual TCRs with disease status, and machine learning. A later analysis re-analyzed previously published TCR beta repertoires from roughly 630 donors and added high-resolution HLA genotyping to study TCR occurrence patterns. Rather than drawing on any new phenotypic data, the later analysis identified candidate immune exposures from TCR beta sequences and the way those sequences occurred across donors. To decide whether each TCR beta V gene segment behaved as functional or pseudogenic, an earlier analysis of approximately 620 of the donors relied on high-throughput TCR beta sequencing. Donor age, sex, ethnicity and CMV serostatus were compiled alongside the repertoire data. A later genetic analysis took genome-wide SNP genotypes for about 55% of the roughly 700 donors and used that subset as a discovery cohort. Every repertoire in the discovery cohort had been generated on one and the same sequencing platform. HLA typing included class I and class II loci at four-digit resolution. Typing coverage differed by locus: A, B, C, DRB1 and DQB1 were typed in roughly 629-630 donors, DQA1 in 522, DPA1 in around 600, and DPB1 in 400 to 490. Because of strong linkage in the cohort, roughly 5 DR-DQ haplotypes were treated as single units for association and clustering. Among over 350 genotyped donors of the cohort, an average of approximately 250,000 unique TCR beta nucleotide sequences were sequenced per donor, approximately 20% of them non-productive. On the study overall, not on this receptor specifically: Linkage disequilibrium might explain the correlated functional status among segregating V segments, but an unknown experimental factor could not be ruled out. In an earlier analysis of fewer than 700 of the donors, most TCR beta V segments appeared in productive rearrangements about 90% or about 30% of the time, broadly matching IMGT annotations. Compared with the 666-donor mean, donors in an Asian-associated ancestry cluster had fewer N-insertions in productive TCRs, according to a later genetic analysis. The cohort was sequenced for TCR beta chains only, and without alpha or paired-chain data the features that could be detected were limited. The authors suggested that the approach could potentially be generalized to other disease states and immunological phenotypes. In a later analysis, the rate of TCR association differed among HLA loci, with DRB1 alleles having the most associated TCRs and HLA-C alleles having the fewest. Because counts were too low, some 17 rarely observed V segments, including chromosome 9 orphons, were excluded from the earlier analysis of 500 to 700 of the donors. Some IMGT-functional V segments, including TRBV6-2 and TRBV6-3, could not be told apart with the 87-base-pair reads, so those segments were excluded. A further reported finding was that TCR beta sequences accurately predicted the HLA-A and HLA-B alleles for most subjects in the first cohort. A later genetic analysis associated a missense DCLRE1C variant with V-gene and J-gene trimming of TCR beta chains, and an independent cohort replicated the association. Compared with equally common non-associated chains, HLA-associated TCR beta chains in a later analysis were more clonally expanded and had lower generation probabilities. In a later analysis, 16,951 TCR beta sequences were associated with specific HLA alleles at a false discovery rate of 0.05. CMV serostatus was the only immune exposure information available for the cohort. While some public TCRs were present in many individuals, most TCR sequences turned up only very rarely across donors. HLA typing was unavailable for some donors at each locus, so association tests used only the typed subset. When HLA alleles, especially DR and DQ, strongly co-occurred, attributing TCR associations to individual alleles was difficult. The sequencing pipeline was judged likely to have produced a cluster of highly shared sequence variants as a technical artifact. In vitro tests confirmed that three of the cytomegalovirus-associated TCR beta chains recognize cytomegalovirus antigens. The classifier was reported to diagnose cytomegalovirus status with high specificity and sensitivity in both the original and validation cohorts. A total of about 180 TCR beta chains were listed by the study as associated with cytomegalovirus. A later analysis found that most CMV-associated TCR beta chains appeared HLA-restricted, with HLA associations seemingly driven largely by CMV exposure. A later analysis reported that several top co-occurrence clusters appeared linked to parvovirus B19, influenza, CMV and Epstein-Barr virus. Sequencing depth was assumed to be roughly uniform across donors in the presence/absence analyses, though that assumption may not hold.

The junction shows trimming of 1 base on V and 0 bases on J, plus 6 bases between the germline ends. CDR1 and CDR2 are read off the germline V gene as LGHNT and FRNRAP. Including cysteine and phenylalanine, the CDR3 has 14 amino acids. Solely the CDR3 DNA is kept, with 42 bases framed from the first base. Receptor libraries were prepared by the immunoSEQ multiplex PCR assay. The multiplex PCR relied on a mix of 60 forward primers for TCR Vbeta segments and 13 reverse primers for TCR Jbeta segments. The CDR3 region of rearranged TCR beta genes was amplified from genomic DNA with a multiplex PCR assay. On the Illumina HiSeq System, the amplified TCR beta libraries were sequenced as 87-base-pair reads. Per the authors' processing: Across the roughly 600 repertoires, a later analysis counted tens of millions of unique TCR beta chains, around 10 million of which were shared by at least two donors. Raw reads were error-corrected and collapsed into unique sequences by a nearest-neighbor algorithm in which closely related sequences were merged to remove PCR and sequencing errors. CDR3 sequences were aligned to IMGT reference sequences to assign V, D and J gene segments. For a sequence to be retained, a match of at least six nucleotides was required to both a V gene segment and a J gene segment. A rearrangement was called productive if the CDR3 had no stop codons and remained in frame with V and J, and every other rearrangement was called non-productive. Following IMGT convention, CDR3 was defined as the stretch from the second conserved V-encoded cysteine to the conserved J-encoded phenylalanine. The earlier analysis of about 620 of the donors excluded sequences that lacked an unambiguous match to a single V gene segment. An earlier analysis of a few hundred of the donors classified V segments as functional when productive rearrangements were above 56.7% and as segregating when the standard deviation between donors was above 5%. To diagnose cytomegalovirus status from the catalog of TCR beta chain sequences, a statistical classification framework was built. V and J gene assignment, in a later analysis, came from comparing TCR nucleotide sequences with IMGT/GENE-DB human TR gene sequences. Using the TCRdist pipeline, a later analysis assigned CDR3 sequences along with most-parsimonious VDJ recombination scenarios. A later analysis defined each TCR beta chain by its CDR3 amino acid sequence plus V-gene family, and excluded reads lacking a unique V-gene family. In a later analysis, 450 to 600 highly shared, low-generation-probability nucleotide sequences were removed to address suspected cross-contamination and a sequencing artifact. A later analysis calculated a clonal expansion index for each public chain from normalized within-repertoire ranks of inferred template counts. A later analysis computed generation probabilities with a VDJ recombination model fitted to out-of-frame rearrangements, and checked the results against IGoR. In a later analysis, hypergeometric tests were used to score TCR-TCR, TCR-HLA and TCR-CMV co-occurrence, with a repertoire-size bias correction applied to TCR pairs. In a later analysis, false discovery rates were estimated by permuting HLA or CMV assignments 20 times. In a later analysis, co-occurring TCRs were grouped with DBSCAN, and TCRdist sequence similarity was added when clustering was performed within HLA-allele-positive subsets. Repertoires with fewer than 30,000 or more than 120,000 public chains, plus five repertoires with anomalous nucleotide sharing, were excluded from co-occurrence clustering. TCRdb carries this immuneACCESS record with in-frame sequences only. Its versions omit some clonotypes, under half of them owing to an unresolved V gene in the studies checked, with the rest unexplained. V and J calls and clone size are as listed in that table; D and trimming were resolved from the DNA. In all, the sample holds about 160,000 clones, and roughly 80% of those were seen once. The top ten clonotypes cover 13% of the sample.

The cohort comprised approximately 700 healthy bone marrow donors. All cohort members were sampled while nominally healthy, although unrecorded immune exposures were likely present. The donor was CMV seronegative and was included in the group of a few hundred seronegative cohort members. Every donor gave a peripheral blood sample, and the peripheral blood mononuclear cells from that sample were used for TCR beta sequencing. The Qiagen DNeasy Blood Extraction Kit was used to extract genomic DNA from the blood cell samples. About this clone: Its antigen target is currently unknown. Qualities for individual bases were not recorded, and no much larger clone is one base off.

This TCR came from a woman in her forties or fifties in good health and CMV-seronegative. The specimen sequenced was PBMCs. The chain joins TRBV12-5 to TRBJ1-1; no D segment can be confidently identified. The DNA sequence is TGTGCTAGTGGTTTGGATGCTATGAACACTGAAGCTTTCTTT. It is translated as CASGLDAMNTEAFF.